The clone carrying this T cell receptor (beta chain) has a handful of counts. This specimen comes from a study of CD8 T cells in Susac syndrome. The CDR3 has 14 amino acids. Germline V gene sequence: CDR1 SGHAT, CDR2 FQNNGV. V lost 5 bases and J lost 1, with 11 bases in between. It was with random hexamers that about 0.45 to 1 ug RNA was reverse transcribed. The TCR beta CDR3 was amplified by immunoSEQ multiplex PCR across 54 Vbeta, 13 Jbeta. TCRdb redid the calling of the immunoSEQ multiplex PCR reads with MiXCR, one entry per CDR3 protein. This table has around 130,000 distinct CDR3 sequences, 65% to 90% appearing once.

Sequenced input: CD8+ T cells from PBMCs. This receptor was identified in a human donor with multiple sclerosis. The chain uses TRBV11-2 and TRBJ2-5, with D perhaps matching TRBD1 or TRBD2 (5 bases each). The CDR3 DNA follows: TGTGCCAGCAGCCCGGGACGCAGCCAAGAGACCCAGTACTTC. This encodes CASSPGRSQETQYF.